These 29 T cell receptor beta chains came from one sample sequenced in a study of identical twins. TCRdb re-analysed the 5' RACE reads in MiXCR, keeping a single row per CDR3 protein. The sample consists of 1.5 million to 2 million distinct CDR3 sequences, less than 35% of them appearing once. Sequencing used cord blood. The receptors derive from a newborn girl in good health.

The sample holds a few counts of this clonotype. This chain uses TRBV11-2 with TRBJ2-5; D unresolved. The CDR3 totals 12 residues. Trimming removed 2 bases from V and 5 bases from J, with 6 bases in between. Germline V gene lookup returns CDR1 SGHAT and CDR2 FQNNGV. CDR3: CASSLSIETQYF. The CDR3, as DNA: TGTGCCAGCAGCTTAAGTATCGAGACCCAGTACTTC.

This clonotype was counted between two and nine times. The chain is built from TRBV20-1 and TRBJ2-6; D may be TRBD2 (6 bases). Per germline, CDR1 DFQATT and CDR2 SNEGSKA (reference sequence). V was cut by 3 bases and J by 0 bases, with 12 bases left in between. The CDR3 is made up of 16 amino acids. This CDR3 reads CSARAGPYSGANVLTF. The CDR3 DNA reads TGCAGTGCTAGGGCGGGACCTTACTCTGGGGCCAACGTCCTGACTTTC.

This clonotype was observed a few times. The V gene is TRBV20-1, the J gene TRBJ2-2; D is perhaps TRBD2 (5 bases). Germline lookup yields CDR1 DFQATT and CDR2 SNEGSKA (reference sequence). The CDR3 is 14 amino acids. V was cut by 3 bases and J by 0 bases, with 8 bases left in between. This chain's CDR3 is CSARTKTNTGELFF. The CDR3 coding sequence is TGCAGTGCTAGGACTAAAACGAACACCGGGGAGCTGTTTTTT.

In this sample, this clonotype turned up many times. The DNA of the CDR3 is TGTGCCACCAGTGGGACATACAATGAGCAGTTCTTC. The encoded protein is CATSGTYNEQFF. This chain joins TRBV24-1 and TRBJ2-1; tentative D call: TRBD1 (5 bases). The CDR3 consists of 12 residues. Between the trimmed V and J ends, which lost 5 bases and 4 bases, there was a span of 5 bases. Germline CDR1 reads KGHDR; CDR2 reads SFDVKD.

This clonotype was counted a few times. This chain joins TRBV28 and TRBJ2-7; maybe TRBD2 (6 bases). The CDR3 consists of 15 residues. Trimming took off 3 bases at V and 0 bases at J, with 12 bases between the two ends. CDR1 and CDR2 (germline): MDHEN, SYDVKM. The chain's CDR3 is CASSFRDWSSYEQYF. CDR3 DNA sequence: TGTGCCAGCAGTTTCCGGGACTGGAGCTCCTACGAGCAGTACTTC.

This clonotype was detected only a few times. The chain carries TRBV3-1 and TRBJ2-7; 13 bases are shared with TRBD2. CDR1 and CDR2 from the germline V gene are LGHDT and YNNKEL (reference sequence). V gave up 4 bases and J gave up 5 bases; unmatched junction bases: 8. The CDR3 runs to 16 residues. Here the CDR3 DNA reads TGTGCCAGCAGCCCACGAACTAGCGGGAGGGACAACGAGCAGTACTTC. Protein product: CASSPRTSGRDNEQYF.

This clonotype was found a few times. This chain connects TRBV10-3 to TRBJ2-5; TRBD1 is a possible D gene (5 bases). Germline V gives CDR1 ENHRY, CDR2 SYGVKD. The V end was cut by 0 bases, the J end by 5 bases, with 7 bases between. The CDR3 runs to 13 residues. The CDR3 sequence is CAISESTEETQYF. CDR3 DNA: TGTGCCATCAGTGAGTCGACAGAGGAGACCCAGTACTTC.

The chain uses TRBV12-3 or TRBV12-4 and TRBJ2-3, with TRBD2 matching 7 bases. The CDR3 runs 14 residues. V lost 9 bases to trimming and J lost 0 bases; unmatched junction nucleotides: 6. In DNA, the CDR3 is TGTGCCAGTACCACTAGCGACAGCACAGATACGCAGTATTTT. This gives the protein CASTTSDSTDTQYF.

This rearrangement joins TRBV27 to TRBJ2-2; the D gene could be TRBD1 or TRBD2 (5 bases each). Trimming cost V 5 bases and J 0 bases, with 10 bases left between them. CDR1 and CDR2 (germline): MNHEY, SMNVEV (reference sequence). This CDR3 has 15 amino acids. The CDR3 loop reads CASSRDPANTGELFF. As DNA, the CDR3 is TGTGCCAGCAGTCGGGACCCTGCGAACACCGGGGAGCTGTTTTTT.

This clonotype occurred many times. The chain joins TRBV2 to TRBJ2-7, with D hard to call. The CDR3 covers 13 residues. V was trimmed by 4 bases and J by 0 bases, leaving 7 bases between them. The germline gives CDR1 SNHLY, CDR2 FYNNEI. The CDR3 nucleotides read TGTGCCAGCAGTGTCCCCAGCTCCTACGAGCAGTACTTC. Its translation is CASSVPSSYEQYF. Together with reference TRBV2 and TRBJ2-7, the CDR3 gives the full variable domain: EPEVTQTPSHQVTQMGQEVILRCVPISNHLYFYWYRQILGQKVEFLVSFYNNEISEKSEIFDDQFSVERPDGSNFTLKIRSTKLEDSAMYFCASSVPSSYEQYFGPGTRLTVT.

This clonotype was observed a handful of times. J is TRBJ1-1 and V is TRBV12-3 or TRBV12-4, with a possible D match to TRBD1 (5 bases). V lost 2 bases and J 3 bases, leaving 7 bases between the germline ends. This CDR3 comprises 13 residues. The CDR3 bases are TGTGCCAGCAGTTTAATGGGGGACACTGAAGCTTTCTTT. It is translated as CASSLMGDTEAFF.

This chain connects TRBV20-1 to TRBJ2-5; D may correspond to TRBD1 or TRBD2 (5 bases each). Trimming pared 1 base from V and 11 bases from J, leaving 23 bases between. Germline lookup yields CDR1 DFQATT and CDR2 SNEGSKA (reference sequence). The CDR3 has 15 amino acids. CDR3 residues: CSARVSLRGSDEQYF. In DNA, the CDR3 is TGCAGTGCTAGAGTTTCCCTGAGGGGATCTGATGAGCAGTACTTC.

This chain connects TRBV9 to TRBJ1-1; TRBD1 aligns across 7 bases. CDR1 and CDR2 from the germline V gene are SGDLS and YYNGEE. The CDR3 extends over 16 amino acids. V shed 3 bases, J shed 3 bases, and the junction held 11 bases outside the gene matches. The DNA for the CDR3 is TGTGCCAGCAGCGGGACAGGCGGTTTTAGGGACACTGAAGCTTTCTTT. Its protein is CASSGTGGFRDTEAFF.

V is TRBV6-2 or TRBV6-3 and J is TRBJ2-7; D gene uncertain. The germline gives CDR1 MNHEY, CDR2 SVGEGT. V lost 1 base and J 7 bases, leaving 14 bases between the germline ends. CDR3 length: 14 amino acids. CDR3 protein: CASSYWWYNNEQYF. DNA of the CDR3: TGTGCCAGCAGTTACTGGTGGTACAACAATGAGCAGTACTTC.

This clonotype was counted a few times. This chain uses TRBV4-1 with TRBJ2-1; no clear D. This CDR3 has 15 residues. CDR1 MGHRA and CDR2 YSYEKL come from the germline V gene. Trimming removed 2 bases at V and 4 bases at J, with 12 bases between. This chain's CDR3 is CASSQSATLYNEQFF. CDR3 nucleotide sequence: TGCGCCAGCAGCCAATCAGCAACCCTATACAATGAGCAGTTCTTC.

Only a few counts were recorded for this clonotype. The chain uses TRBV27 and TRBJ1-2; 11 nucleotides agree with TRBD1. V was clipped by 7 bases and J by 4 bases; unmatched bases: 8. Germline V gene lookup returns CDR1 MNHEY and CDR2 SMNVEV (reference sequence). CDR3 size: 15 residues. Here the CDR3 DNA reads TGTGCCAGCACCAGCTCCGGGACAGGGGGCTATGGCTACACCTTC. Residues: CASTSSGTGGYGYTF.

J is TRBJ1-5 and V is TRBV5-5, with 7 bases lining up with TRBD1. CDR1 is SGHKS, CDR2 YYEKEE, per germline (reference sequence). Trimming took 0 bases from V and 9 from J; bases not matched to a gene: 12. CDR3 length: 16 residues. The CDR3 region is CASSLDRTGAVGPQHF. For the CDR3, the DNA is TGTGCCAGCAGCTTGGACCGGACAGGAGCCGTAGGGCCCCAGCATTTT.

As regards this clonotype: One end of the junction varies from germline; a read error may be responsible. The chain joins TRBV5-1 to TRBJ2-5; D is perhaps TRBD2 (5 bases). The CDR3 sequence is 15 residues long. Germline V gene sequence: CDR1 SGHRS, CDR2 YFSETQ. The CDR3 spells CASSLRTSLQGTQYF. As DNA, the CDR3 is TGCGCCAGCAGCTTACGCACTAGTTTACAAGGGACCCAGTACTTC.

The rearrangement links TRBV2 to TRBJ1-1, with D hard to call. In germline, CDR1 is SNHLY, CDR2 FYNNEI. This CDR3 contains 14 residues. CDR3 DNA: TGTGCGGCACGAGTCACGGCAGGGAACACTGAAGCTTTCTTT. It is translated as CAARVTAGNTEAFF.

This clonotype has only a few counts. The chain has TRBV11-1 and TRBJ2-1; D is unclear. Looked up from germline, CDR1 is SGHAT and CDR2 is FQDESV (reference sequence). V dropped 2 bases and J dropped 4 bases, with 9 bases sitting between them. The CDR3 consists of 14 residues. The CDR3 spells CASSLIWEYNEQFF. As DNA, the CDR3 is TGTGCCAGCAGCTTAATTTGGGAATACAATGAGCAGTTCTTC.

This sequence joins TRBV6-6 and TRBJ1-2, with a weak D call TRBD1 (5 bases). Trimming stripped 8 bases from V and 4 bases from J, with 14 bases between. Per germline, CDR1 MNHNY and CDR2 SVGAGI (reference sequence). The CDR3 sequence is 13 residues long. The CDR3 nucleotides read TGTGCCAGCGAACACAGGTTGTTCTATGGCTACACCTTC. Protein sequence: CASEHRLFYGYTF.

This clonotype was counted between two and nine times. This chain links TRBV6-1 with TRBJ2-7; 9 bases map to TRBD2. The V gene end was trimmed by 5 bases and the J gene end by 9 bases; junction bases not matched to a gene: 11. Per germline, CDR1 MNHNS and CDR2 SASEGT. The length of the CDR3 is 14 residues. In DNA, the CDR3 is TGTGCCAGCAGTAGGCCGACTAGCGGCGGGGTGCAGTACTTC. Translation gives CASSRPTSGGVQYF.

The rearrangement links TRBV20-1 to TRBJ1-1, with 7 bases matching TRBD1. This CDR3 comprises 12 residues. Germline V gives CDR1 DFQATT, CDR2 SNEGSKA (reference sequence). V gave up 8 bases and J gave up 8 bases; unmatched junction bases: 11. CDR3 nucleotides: TGCAGTCCAAAACGGAGGGACAGAGAAGCTTTCTTT. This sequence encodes CSPKRRDREAFF.

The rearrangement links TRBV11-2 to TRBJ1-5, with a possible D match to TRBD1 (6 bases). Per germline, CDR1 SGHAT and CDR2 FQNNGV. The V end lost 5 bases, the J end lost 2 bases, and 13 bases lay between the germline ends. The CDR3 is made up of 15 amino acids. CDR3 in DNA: TGTGCCAGCAGCCCCAGGACAGATGGCAATCAGCCCCAGCATTTT. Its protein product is CASSPRTDGNQPQHF.

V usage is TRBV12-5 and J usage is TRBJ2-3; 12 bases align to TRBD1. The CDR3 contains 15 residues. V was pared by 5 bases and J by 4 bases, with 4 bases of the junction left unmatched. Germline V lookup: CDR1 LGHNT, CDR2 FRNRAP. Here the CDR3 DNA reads TGTGCTAGTGGTCCCGGGACAGGGGGCGCAGATACGCAGTATTTT. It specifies CASGPGTGGADTQYF.

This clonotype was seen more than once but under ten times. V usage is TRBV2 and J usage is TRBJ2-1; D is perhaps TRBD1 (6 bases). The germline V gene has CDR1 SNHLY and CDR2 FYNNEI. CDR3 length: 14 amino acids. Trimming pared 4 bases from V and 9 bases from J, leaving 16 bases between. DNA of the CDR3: TGTGCCAGCAGTGGGGACACCCTCAAGAGTGAGCAGTTCTTC. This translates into CASSGDTLKSEQFF.

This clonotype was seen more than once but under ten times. This chain's CDR3 is CSATGTRAYNEQFF. DNA of the CDR3: TGCAGTGCAACCGGGACTAGGGCGTACAATGAGCAGTTCTTC. The chain is built from TRBV20-1 and TRBJ2-1; 8 bases agree with TRBD2. V lost 6 bases, J lost 4 bases, and 8 bases stayed unmatched. Looked up from germline, CDR1 is DFQATT and CDR2 is SNEGSKA (reference sequence). This CDR3 has 14 residues.

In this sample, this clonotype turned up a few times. The CDR3 loop is CAWSHRRGADTQYF. CDR3 bases: TGTGCCTGGAGTCACCGCCGGGGAGCAGATACGCAGTATTTT. The V gene is TRBV30, the J gene TRBJ2-3, with D perhaps matching TRBD2 (5 bases). Deletions cut 2 bases from V and 4 bases from J, with 13 bases between. The CDR3 is 14 amino acids. CDR1 is GTSNPN, CDR2 SVGIG, per germline (reference sequence).

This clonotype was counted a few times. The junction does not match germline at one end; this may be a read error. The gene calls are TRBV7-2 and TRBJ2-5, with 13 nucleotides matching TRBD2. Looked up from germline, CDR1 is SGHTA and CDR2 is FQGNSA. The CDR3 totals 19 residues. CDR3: CASSLKGGTSGVLHNEQYF. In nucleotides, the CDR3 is TGTGCTAGCAGCTTAAAGGGGGGGACTAGCGGGGTCCTACACAATGAGCAGTACTTC.